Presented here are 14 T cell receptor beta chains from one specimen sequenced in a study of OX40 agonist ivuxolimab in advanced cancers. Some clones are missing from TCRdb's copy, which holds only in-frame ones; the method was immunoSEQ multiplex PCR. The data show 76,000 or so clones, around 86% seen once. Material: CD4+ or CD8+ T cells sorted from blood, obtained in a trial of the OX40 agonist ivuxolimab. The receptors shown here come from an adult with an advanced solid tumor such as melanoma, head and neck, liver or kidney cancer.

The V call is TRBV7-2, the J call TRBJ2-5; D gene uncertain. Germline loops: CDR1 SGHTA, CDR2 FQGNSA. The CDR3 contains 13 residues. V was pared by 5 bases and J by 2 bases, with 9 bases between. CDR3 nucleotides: TGTGCCAGCAGCCGGGCCATACAAGAGACCCAGTACTTC. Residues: CASSRAIQETQYF.

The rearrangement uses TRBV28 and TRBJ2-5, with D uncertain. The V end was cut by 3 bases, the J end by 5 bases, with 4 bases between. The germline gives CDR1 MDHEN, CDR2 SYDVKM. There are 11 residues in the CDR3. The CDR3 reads CASSFTETQYF. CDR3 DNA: TGTGCCAGCAGTTTTACTGAGACCCAGTACTTC.

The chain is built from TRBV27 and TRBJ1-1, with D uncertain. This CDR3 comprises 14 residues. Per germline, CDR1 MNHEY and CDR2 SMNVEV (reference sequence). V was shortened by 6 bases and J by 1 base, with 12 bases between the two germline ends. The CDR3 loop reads CASRTSNGNTEAFF. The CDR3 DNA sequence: TGTGCCAGCAGGACTTCCAACGGGAACACTGAAGCTTTCTTT.

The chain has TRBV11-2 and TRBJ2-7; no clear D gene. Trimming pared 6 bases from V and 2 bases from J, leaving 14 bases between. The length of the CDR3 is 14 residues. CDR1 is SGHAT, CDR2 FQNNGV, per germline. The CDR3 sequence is CASRVSGLPYEQYF. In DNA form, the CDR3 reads TGTGCCAGCAGGGTCTCCGGGCTCCCCTACGAGCAGTACTTC.

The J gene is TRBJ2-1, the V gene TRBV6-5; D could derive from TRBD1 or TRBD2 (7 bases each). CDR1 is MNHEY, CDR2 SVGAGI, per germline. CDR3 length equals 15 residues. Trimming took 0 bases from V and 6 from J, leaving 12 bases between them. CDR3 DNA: TGTGCCAGCAGTTACTCGGGGAGGGACAGCAATGAGCAGTTCTTC. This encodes CASSYSGRDSNEQFF.

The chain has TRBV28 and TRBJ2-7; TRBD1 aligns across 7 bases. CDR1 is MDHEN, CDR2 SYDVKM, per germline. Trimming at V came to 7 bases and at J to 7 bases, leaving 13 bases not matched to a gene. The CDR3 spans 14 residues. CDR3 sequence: CASKGLDRVGEQYF. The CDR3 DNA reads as TGTGCCAGCAAGGGGCTCGACAGGGTGGGGGAGCAGTACTTC. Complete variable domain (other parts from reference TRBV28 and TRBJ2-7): DVKVTQSSRYLVKRTGEKVFLECVQDMDHENMFWYRQDPGLGLRLIYFSYDVKMKEKGDIPEGYSVSREKKERFSLILESASTNQTSMYLCASKGLDRVGEQYFGPGTRLTVT.

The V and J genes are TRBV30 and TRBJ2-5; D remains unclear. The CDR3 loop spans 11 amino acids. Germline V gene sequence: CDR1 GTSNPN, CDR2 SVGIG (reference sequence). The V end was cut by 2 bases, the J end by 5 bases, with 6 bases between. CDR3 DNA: TGTGCCTGGAGTTTAGGGGAGACCCAGTACTTC. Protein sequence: CAWSLGETQYF.

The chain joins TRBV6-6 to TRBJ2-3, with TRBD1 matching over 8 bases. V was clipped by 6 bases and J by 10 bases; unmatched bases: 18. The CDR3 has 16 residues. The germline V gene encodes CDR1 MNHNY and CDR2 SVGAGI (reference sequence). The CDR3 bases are TGTGCCAGCAGCCTCGGACAGGGAGCGGAACGCGGCGCGCAGTATTTT. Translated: CASSLGQGAERGAQYF.

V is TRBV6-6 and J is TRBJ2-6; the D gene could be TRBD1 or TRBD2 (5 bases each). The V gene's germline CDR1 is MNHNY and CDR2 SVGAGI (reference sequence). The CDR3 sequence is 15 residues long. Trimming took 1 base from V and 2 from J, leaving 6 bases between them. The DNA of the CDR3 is TGTGCCAGCAGTTACTTGGGGGCTGGGGCCAACGTCCTGACTTTC. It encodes CASSYLGAGANVLTF.

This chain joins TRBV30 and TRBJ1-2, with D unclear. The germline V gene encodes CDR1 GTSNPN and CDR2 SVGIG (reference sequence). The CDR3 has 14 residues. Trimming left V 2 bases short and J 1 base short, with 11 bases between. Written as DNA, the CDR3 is TGTGCCTGGAGTCCCCCAAGGCTTAACTATGGCTACACCTTC. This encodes CAWSPPRLNYGYTF.

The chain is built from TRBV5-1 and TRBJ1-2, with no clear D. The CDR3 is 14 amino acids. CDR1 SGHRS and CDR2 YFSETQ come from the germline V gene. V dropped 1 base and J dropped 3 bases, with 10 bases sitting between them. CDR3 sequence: CASSLTSGHYGYTF. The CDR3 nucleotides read TGCGCCAGCAGCTTGACCTCCGGACACTATGGCTACACCTTC.

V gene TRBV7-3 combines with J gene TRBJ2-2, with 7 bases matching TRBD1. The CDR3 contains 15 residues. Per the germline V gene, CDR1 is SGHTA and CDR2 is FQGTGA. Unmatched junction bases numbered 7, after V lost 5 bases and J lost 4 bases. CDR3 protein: CASSLRQGGTGELFF. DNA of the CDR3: TGTGCCAGCAGCCTACGACAGGGCGGCACCGGGGAGCTGTTTTTT.

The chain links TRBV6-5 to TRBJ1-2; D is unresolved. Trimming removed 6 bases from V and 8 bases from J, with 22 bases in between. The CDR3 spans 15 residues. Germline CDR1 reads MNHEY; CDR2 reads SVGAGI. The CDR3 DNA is TGTGCCAGCAGCTACACACGGGGTCTTGGCCTCGGCTACACCTTC. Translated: CASSYTRGLGLGYTF.

The CDR3, as DNA: TGCAGCGTTGAAAGGGAGCGGGGGGGGTCCTACGAGCAGTACTTC. Its translation is CSVERERGGSYEQYF. This chain connects TRBV29-1 to TRBJ2-7; 10 positions match TRBD2. The V gene's germline CDR1 is SQVTM and CDR2 ANQGSEA. V shed 2 bases and J 1 base; nucleotides not matched to a gene: 5. This CDR3 has 15 residues.